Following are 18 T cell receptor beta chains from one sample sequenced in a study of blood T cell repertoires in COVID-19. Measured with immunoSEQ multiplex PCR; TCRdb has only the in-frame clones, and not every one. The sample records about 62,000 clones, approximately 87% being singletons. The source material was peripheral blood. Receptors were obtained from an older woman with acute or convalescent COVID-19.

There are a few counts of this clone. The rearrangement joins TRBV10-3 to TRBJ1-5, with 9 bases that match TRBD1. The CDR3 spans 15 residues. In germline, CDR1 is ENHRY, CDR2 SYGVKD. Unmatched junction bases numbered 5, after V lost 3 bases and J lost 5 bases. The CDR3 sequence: CAISDSDRGYQPQHF. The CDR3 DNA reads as TGTGCCATCAGTGACTCAGACAGGGGGTATCAGCCCCAGCATTTT.

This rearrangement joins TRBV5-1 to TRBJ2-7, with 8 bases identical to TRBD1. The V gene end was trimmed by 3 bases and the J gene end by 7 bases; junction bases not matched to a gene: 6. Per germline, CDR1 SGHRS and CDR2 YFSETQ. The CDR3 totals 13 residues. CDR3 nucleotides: TGCGCCAGCAGCTCCGGACAGGGAGAAGAGCAGTACGTC. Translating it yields CASSSGQGEEQYV.

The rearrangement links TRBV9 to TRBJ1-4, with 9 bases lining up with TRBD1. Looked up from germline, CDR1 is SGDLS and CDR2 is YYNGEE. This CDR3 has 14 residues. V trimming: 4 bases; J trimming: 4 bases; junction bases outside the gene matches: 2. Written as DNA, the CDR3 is TGTGCCAGCAGCACGGGACAGGGTAATGAAAAACTGTTTTTT. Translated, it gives CASSTGQGNEKLFF.

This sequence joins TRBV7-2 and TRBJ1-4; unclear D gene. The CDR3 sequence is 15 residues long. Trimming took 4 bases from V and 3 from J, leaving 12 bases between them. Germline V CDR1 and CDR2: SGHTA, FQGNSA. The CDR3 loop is CASSSPGRANEKLFF. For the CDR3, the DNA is TGTGCCAGCAGCTCCCCGGGGAGAGCTAATGAAAAACTGTTTTTT. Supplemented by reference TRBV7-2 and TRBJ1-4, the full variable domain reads GAGVSQSPSNKVTEKGKDVELRCDPISGHTALYWYRQSLGQGLEFLIYFQGNSAPDKSGLPSDRFSAERTGGSVSTLTIQRTQQEDSAVYLCASSSPGRANEKLFFGSGTQLSVL.

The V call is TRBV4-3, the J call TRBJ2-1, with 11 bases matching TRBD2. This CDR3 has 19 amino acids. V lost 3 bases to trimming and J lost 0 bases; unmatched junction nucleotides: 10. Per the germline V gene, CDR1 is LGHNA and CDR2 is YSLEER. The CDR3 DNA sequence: TGCGCCAGCAGCCAGGGGACTAGCGGCCACCCCAGCTCCTACAATGAGCAGTTCTTC. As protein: CASSQGTSGHPSSYNEQFF.

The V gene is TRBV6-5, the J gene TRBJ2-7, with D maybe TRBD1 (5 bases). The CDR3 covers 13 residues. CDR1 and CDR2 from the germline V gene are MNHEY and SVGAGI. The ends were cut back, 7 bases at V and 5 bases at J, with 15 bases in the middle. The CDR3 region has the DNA TGTGCCAGCATGGGTCTTGGGGCCGACGAGCAGTACGTC. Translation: CASMGLGADEQYV.

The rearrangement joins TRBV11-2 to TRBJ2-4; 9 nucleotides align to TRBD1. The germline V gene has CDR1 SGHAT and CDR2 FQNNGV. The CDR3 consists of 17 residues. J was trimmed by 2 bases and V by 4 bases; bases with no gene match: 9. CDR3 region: CASSSGTGMRTKNIQYF. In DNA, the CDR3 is TGTGCCAGCAGCTCAGGGACAGGGATGCGAACCAAAAACATTCAGTACTTC.

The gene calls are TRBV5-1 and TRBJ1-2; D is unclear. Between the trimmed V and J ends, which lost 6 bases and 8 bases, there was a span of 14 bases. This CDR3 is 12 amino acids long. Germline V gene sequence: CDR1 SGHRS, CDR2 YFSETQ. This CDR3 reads CASTLEGNGYTF. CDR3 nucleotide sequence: TGCGCCAGCACCCTCGAGGGCAACGGCTACACCTTC. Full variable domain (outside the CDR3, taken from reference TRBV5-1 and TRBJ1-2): KAGVTQTPRYLIKTRGQQVTLSCSPISGHRSVSWYQQTPGQGLQFLFEYFSETQRNKGNFPGRFSGRQFSNSRSEMNVSTLELGDSALYLCASTLEGNGYTFGSGTRLTVV.

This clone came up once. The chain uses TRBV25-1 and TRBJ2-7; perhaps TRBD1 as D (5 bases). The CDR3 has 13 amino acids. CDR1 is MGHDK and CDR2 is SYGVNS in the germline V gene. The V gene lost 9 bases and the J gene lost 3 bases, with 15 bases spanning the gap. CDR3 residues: CASARQGGYEQYV. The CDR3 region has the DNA TGTGCCAGTGCGCGGCAGGGTGGCTACGAGCAGTACGTC.

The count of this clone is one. CDR3 nucleotide sequence: TGCGCCAGCAGCTTGGCTAGGCTAGCGGATACCACAGATACGCAGTATTTT. As protein: CASSLARLADTTDTQYF. The chain uses TRBV5-1 and TRBJ2-3, with 7 positions matching TRBD2. The CDR3 covers 17 residues. The V gene end was trimmed by 0 bases and the J gene end by 2 bases; junction bases not matched to a gene: 9. CDR1 is SGHRS, CDR2 YFSETQ, per germline.

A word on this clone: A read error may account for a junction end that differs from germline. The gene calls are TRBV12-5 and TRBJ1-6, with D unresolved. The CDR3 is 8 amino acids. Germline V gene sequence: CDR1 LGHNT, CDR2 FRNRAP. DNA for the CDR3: TGTGCTAGTAAGGCCCAGGACTTT. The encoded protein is CASKAQDF. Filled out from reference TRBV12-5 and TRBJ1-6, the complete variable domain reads DARVTQTPRHKVTEMGQEVTMRCQPILGHNTVFWYRQTMMQGLELLAYFRNRAPLDDSGMPKDRFSAEMPDATLATLKIQPSEPRDSAVYFCASKAQDFGNGTRLTVT.

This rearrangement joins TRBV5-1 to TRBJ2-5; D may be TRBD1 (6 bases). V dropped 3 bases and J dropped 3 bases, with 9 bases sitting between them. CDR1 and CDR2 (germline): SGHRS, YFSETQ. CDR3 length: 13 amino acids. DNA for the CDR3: TGCGCCAGCAGCTATCGACAGGAAGAGACCCAGTACTTC. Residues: CASSYRQEETQYF.

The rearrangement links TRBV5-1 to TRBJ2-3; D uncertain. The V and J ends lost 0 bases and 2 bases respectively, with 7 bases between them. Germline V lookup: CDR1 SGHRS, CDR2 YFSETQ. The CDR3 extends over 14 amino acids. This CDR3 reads CASSLDPHTDTQYF. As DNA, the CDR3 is TGCGCCAGCAGCTTGGATCCACACACAGATACGCAGTATTTT.

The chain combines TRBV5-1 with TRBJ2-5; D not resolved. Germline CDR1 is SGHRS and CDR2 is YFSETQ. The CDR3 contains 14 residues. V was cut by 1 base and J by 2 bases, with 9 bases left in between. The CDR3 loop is CASSLLAVQETQYF. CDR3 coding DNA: TGCGCCAGCAGCTTGCTGGCAGTTCAAGAGACCCAGTACTTC.

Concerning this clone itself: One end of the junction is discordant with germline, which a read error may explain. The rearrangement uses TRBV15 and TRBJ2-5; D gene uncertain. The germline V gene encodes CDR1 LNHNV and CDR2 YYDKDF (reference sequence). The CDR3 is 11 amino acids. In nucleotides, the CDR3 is TGTGCCACCAGCAGAGATAGGCAGGTGAACTTC. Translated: CATSRDRQVNF.

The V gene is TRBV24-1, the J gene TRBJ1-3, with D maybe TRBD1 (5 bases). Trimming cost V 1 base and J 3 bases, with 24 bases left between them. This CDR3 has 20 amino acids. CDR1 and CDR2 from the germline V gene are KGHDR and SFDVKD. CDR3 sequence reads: CATSDFPDRPEFKIGNTIYF. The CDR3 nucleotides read TGTGCCACCAGTGATTTTCCCGACAGACCAGAGTTCAAGATTGGAAACACCATATATTTT.

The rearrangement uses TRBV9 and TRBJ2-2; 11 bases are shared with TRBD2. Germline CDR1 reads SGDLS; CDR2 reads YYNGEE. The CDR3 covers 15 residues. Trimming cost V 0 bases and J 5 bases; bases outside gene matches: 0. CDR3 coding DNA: TGTGCCAGCAGCGTAGTAGCGGGAGGGACCGGGGAGCTGTTTTTT. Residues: CASSVVAGGTGELFF.

The DNA for the CDR3 is TGCGCCAGCAGCCAAGACTGGGGGCAGGGGCCGGGAGAAAAACTGTTTTTT. Translated, it gives CASSQDWGQGPGEKLFF. V is TRBV4-1 and J is TRBJ1-4; tentatively, D is TRBD1 (6 bases). This CDR3 comprises 17 residues. Trimming removed 0 bases from V and 8 bases from J, with 19 bases in between. Germline CDR1 and CDR2: MGHRA and YSYEKL.